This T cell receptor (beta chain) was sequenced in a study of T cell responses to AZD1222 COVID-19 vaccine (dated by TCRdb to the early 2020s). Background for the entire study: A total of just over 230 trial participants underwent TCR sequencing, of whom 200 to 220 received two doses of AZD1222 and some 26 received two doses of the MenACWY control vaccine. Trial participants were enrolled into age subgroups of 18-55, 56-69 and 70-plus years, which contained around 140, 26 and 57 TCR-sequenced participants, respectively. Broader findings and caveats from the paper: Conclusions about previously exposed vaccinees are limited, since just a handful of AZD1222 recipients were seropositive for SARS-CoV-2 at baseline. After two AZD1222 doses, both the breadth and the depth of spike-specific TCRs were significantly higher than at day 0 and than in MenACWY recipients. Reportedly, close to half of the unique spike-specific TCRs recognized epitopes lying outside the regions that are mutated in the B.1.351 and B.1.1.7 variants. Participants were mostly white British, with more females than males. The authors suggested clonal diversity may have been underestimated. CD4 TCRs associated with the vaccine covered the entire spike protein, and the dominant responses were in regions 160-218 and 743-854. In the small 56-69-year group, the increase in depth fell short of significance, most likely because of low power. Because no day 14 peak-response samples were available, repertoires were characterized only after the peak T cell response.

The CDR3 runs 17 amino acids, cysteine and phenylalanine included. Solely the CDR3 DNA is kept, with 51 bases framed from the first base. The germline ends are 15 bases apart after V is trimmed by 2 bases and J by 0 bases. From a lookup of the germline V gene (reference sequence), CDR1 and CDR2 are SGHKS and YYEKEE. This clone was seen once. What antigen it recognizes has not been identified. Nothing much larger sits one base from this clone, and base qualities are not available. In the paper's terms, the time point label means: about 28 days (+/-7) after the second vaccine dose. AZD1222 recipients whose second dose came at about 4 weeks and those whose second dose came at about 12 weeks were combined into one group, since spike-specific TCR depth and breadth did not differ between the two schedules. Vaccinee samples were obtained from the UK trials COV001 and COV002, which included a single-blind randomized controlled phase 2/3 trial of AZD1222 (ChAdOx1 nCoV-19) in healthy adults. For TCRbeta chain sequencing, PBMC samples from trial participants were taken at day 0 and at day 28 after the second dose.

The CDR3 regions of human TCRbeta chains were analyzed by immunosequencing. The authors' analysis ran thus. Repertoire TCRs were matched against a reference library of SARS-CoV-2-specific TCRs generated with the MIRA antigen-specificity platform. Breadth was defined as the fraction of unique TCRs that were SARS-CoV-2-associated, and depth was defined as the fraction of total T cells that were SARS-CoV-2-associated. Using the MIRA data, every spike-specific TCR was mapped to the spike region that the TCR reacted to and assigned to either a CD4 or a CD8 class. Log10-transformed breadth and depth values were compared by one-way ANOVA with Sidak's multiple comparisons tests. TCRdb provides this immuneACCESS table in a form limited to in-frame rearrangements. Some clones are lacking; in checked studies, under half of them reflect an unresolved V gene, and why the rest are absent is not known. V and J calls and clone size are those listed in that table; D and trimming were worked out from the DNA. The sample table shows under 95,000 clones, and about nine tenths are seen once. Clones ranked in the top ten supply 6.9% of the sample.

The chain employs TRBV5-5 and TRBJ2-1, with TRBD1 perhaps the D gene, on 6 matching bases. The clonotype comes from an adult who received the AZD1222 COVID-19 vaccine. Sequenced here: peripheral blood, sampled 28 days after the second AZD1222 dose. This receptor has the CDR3 CASSFTGTLSSYNEQFF. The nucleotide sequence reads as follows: TGTGCCAGCAGCTTTACAGGGACCCTCAGCTCCTACAATGAGCAGTTCTTC.